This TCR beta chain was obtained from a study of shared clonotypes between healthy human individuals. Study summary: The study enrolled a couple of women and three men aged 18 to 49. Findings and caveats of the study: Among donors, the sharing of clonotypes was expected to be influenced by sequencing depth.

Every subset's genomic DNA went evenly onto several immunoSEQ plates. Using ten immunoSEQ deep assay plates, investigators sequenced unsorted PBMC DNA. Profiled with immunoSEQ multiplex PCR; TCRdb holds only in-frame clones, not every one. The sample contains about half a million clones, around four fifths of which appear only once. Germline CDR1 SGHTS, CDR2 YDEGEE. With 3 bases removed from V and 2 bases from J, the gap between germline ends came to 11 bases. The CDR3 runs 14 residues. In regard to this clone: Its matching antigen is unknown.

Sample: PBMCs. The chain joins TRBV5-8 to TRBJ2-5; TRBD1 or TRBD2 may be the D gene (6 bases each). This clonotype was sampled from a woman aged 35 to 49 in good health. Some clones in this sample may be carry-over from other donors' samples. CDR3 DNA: TGTGCCAGCAGCTACGGGGGACATCAAGAGACCCAGTACTTC. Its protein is CASSYGGHQETQYF.